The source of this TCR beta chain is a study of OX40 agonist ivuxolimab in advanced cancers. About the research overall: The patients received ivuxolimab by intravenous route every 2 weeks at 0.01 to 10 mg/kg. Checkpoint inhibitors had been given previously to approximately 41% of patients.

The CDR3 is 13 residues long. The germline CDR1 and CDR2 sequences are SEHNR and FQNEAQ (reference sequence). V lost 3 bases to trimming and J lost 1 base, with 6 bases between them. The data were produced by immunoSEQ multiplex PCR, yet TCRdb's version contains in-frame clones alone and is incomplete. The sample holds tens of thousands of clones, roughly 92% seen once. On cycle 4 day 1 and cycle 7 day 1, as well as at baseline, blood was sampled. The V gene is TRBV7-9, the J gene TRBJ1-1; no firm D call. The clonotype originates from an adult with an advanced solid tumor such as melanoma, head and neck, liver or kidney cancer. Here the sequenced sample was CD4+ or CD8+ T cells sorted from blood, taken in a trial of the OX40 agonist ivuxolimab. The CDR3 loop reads CASSLSGNTEAFF. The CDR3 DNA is TGTGCCAGCAGCTTGTCGGGGAACACTGAAGCTTTCTTT.